A single sample is the source of the 21 T cell receptor beta chains below, sequenced in a study of response to subunit inactivated influenza vaccine. TCRdb called the RT-PCR reads again in MiXCR, with one record for every CDR3 protein. The sample consists of about 500,000 distinct CDR3 sequences, 16% of them appearing once. The source was CD4+ T cells sorted from PBMCs, collected about 24 months after vaccination. Receptors originate from a man between 50 and 70 years old who received an inactivated influenza vaccine.

V and J are TRBV28 and TRBJ1-4, with D tentatively TRBD1 (5 bases). V was trimmed by 2 bases and J by 6 bases, leaving 16 bases between them. Germline CDR1 and CDR2: MDHEN and SYDVKM. CDR3 length equals 16 residues. CDR3 DNA sequence: TGTGCCAGCAGTTTAGCCGGGACCGTCGGAGATGAAAAACTGTTTTTT. Translation: CASSLAGTVGDEKLFF. Using reference TRBV28 and TRBJ1-4 for the parts outside the CDR3, the full variable domain is DVKVTQSSRYLVKRTGEKVFLECVQDMDHENMFWYRQDPGLGLRLIYFSYDVKMKEKGDIPEGYSVSREKKERFSLILESASTNQTSMYLCASSLAGTVGDEKLFFGSGTQLSVL.

This clonotype turned up a few times. This chain connects TRBV21-1 to TRBJ1-5; the table calls TRBD1, which could not be checked here. TRBV21-1 is marked as a pseudogene. The CDR3 is 18 amino acids. The CDR3 here is CASSKWDRFRYSNQPQHF. DNA for the CDR3: TGTGCCAGCAGCAAATGGGACAGGTTCCGTTATAGCAATCAGCCCCAGCATTTT.

The gene calls are TRBV10-3 and TRBJ2-7; 8 nucleotides line up with TRBD1. This CDR3 has 14 amino acids. J lost 0 bases, V lost 4 bases, and 2 bases had no gene match. Germline CDR1 reads ENHRY; CDR2 reads SYGVKD. CDR3 in DNA: TGTGCCATCAGTGGGGGGACAGGCTCCTACGAGCAGTACTTC. It codes for CAISGGTGSYEQYF.

Ten or more counts support this clonotype. The V call is TRBV4-2, the J call TRBJ2-5; TRBD1 matches at 7 bases. This CDR3 spans 15 amino acids. V lost 0 bases and J lost 4; bases outside the gene matches: 5. The germline V gene encodes CDR1 LGHNA and CDR2 YNFKEQ. The CDR3 DNA sequence: TGTGCCAGCAGCCAAGAGGGACAGTTGGGAGAGACCCAGTACTTC. Protein sequence: CASSQEGQLGETQYF.

The rearrangement joins TRBV20-1 to TRBJ1-5; TRBD1 matches at 7 bases. The CDR3 is made up of 15 amino acids. Per the germline V gene, CDR1 is DFQATT and CDR2 is SNEGSKA (reference sequence). V dropped 6 bases and J dropped 0; count of bases not matched to a gene: 8. The CDR3 spells CSATDRTTSNQPQHF. CDR3 sequence (DNA): TGCAGTGCCACGGACAGGACAACTAGCAATCAGCCCCAGCATTTT.

The genes are TRBV5-1 and TRBJ2-1, with TRBD1 identical over 8 bases. The CDR3 runs to 17 residues. The J segment lost 7 bases and the V segment lost 5 bases, leaving 17 bases of the junction unmatched. CDR1 and CDR2 from the germline V gene are SGHRS and YFSETQ. The CDR3 DNA sequence: TGCGCCAGCAGATCTACTCCCGGGACAGGAGAAAGAAATGAGCAGTTCTTC. It specifies CASRSTPGTGERNEQFF.

The chain combines TRBV7-2 with TRBJ1-6; no firm D call. The ends were cut back, 6 bases at V and 9 bases at J, with 15 bases in the middle. The CDR3 spans 14 residues. Looked up from germline, CDR1 is SGHTA and CDR2 is FQGNSA. The CDR3 spells CASSQDYSSSPLHF. The CDR3 nucleotides are TGTGCCAGCAGTCAAGATTATAGTAGTTCACCCCTCCACTTT.

This clonotype showed up just a few times. The V and J genes are TRBV5-1 and TRBJ2-5; unclear D gene. This CDR3 has 16 amino acids. The V end lost 0 bases, the J end lost 2 bases, and 14 bases lay between the germline ends. Germline CDR1 is SGHRS and CDR2 is YFSETQ. CDR3 sequence: CASSLGFSAAQETQYF. In nucleotides, the CDR3 is TGCGCCAGCAGCTTGGGATTCAGTGCAGCACAAGAGACCCAGTACTTC. The full variable domain, rest sourced from reference TRBV5-1 and TRBJ2-5, is KAGVTQTPRYLIKTRGQQVTLSCSPISGHRSVSWYQQTPGQGLQFLFEYFSETQRNKGNFPGRFSGRQFSNSRSEMNVSTLELGDSALYLCASSLGFSAAQETQYFGPGTRLLVL.

The rearrangement joins TRBV6-5 to TRBJ2-6; 10 nucleotides agree with TRBD1. CDR1 and CDR2 (germline): MNHEY, SVGAGI. The ends lost 4 bases at V and 1 base at J; junction bases unmatched: 10. This CDR3 spans 19 amino acids. CDR3: CASSSLRWGQGSGANVLTF. DNA of the CDR3: TGTGCCAGCAGTTCCCTAAGGTGGGGACAGGGGTCTGGGGCCAACGTCCTGACTTTC.

This chain uses TRBV4-1 with TRBJ2-7, with D uncertain. Trimming cost V 0 bases and J 6 bases, with 15 bases left between them. This CDR3 has 15 amino acids. CDR1 and CDR2 from the germline V gene are MGHRA and YSYEKL. The CDR3 sequence: CASSQDPSAWGEQYF. CDR3 DNA: TGCGCCAGCAGCCAAGATCCCTCAGCTTGGGGCGAGCAGTACTTC.

This clonotype was picked up many times. This CDR3 is CASSQESPSGYTGELFF. The DNA of the CDR3 is TGTGCCAGCAGCCAAGAGTCGCCTAGCGGCTACACCGGGGAGCTGTTTTTT. This chain links TRBV4-2 with TRBJ2-2; 7 nucleotides agree with TRBD2. After removal of 0 bases from V and 3 bases from J, the junction contained 7 bases not matched to a gene. The length of the CDR3 is 17 residues. Germline CDR1 reads LGHNA; CDR2 reads YNFKEQ.

This clonotype has a handful of counts. The chain uses TRBV5-1 and TRBJ2-1; 15 bases match TRBD2. This CDR3 comprises 16 residues. The V gene's germline CDR1 is SGHRS and CDR2 YFSETQ. After removal of 3 bases from V and 9 bases from J, the junction contained 7 bases not matched to a gene. CDR3 in DNA: TGCGCCAGCAGCTCGGGACTAGCGGGAGGAATGGGTGAGCAGTTCTTC. Translation gives CASSSGLAGGMGEQFF.

The J gene is TRBJ2-1, the V gene TRBV10-2; 9 bases align to TRBD2. V shed 7 bases and J 0 bases; nucleotides not matched to a gene: 4. The CDR3 is 15 amino acids. From germline, CDR1 is WSHSY and CDR2 SAAADI. The DNA for the CDR3 is TGCGCCAGCATCAGTAGCGGGAGCTCCTACAATGAGCAGTTCTTC. This codes for CASISSGSSYNEQFF.

The rearrangement joins TRBV7-2 to TRBJ2-1; possibly TRBD1 for D (5 bases). The V gene lost 7 bases and the J gene lost 7 bases, with 14 bases spanning the gap. Germline V gives CDR1 SGHTA, CDR2 FQGNSA. The CDR3 is 13 residues long. This chain's CDR3 is CASTWGGRNEQFF. The CDR3 nucleotides are TGTGCCAGCACCTGGGGCGGCCGGAATGAGCAGTTCTTC.

Only a few counts were recorded for this clonotype. This chain joins TRBV7-2 and TRBJ1-4; 7 bases map to TRBD1. J was trimmed by 4 bases and V by 5 bases; bases with no gene match: 7. CDR1 and CDR2 (germline): SGHTA, FQGNSA. The CDR3 runs 15 residues. CDR3 sequence (DNA): TGTGCCAGCAGCAAAGACAGGGCGATTAATGAAAAACTGTTTTTT. It translates to CASSKDRAINEKLFF.

The rearrangement uses TRBV9 and TRBJ2-5; possibly TRBD2 for D (5 bases). Between the trimmed V and J ends, which lost 3 bases and 5 bases, there was a span of 20 bases. Germline V lookup: CDR1 SGDLS, CDR2 YYNGEE. The length of the CDR3 is 16 residues. For the CDR3, the DNA is TGTGCCAGCAGCGCATACCATTCGGGGATCATGGAGACCCAGTACTTC. As protein: CASSAYHSGIMETQYF.

This clonotype was picked up a small number of times. The chain uses TRBV30 and TRBJ2-7; D possibly corresponds to TRBD2 (6 bases). Germline assignment: CDR1 GTSNPN and CDR2 SVGIG (reference sequence). The CDR3 loop spans 13 amino acids. The V and J ends lost 2 bases and 6 bases respectively, with 14 bases between them. The CDR3 region is CAWSRGVEGEQYF. The CDR3 DNA sequence: TGTGCCTGGAGTCGCGGGGTGGAAGGCGAGCAGTACTTC. The whole variable domain, filled in from reference TRBV30 and TRBJ2-7, reads SQTIHQWPATLVQPVGSPLSLECTVEGTSNPNLYWYRQAAGRGLQLLFYSVGIGQISSEVPQNLSASRPQDRQFILSSKKLLLSDSGFYLCAWSRGVEGEQYFGPGTRLTVT.

The table lists this clonotype with a few counts. This chain connects TRBV7-2 to TRBJ2-1; 8 bases are a match to TRBD2. Germline V gene data show CDR1 as SGHTA and CDR2 as FQGNSA. The CDR3 runs 17 residues. V dropped 5 bases and J dropped 3; count of bases not matched to a gene: 12. The CDR3 spells CASSPLARGAYYNEQFF. Written as DNA, the CDR3 is TGTGCCAGCAGCCCTTTGGCGCGGGGGGCTTACTACAATGAGCAGTTCTTC.

The V gene is TRBV20-1, the J gene TRBJ2-1; TRBD2 matches 8 bases. The CDR3 spans 15 residues. The V gene end was trimmed by 3 bases and the J gene end by 2 bases; junction bases not matched to a gene: 6. Germline V gene sequence: CDR1 DFQATT, CDR2 SNEGSKA (reference sequence). DNA for the CDR3: TGCAGTGCTAGGCGCAGCGGGAGAACCTACAATGAGCAGTTCTTC. Translating gives CSARRSGRTYNEQFF.

This chain uses TRBV27 with TRBJ2-7; D ambiguous. Germline V gene lookup returns CDR1 MNHEY and CDR2 SMNVEV (reference sequence). The CDR3 loop spans 14 amino acids. V dropped 8 bases and J dropped 6 bases, with 20 bases sitting between them. For the CDR3, the DNA is TGTGCCAGCGGTGGGAAAGGGATAAGAGGCGAGCAGTACTTC. It specifies CASGGKGIRGEQYF.

This clonotype was counted only a few times. This chain connects TRBV3-1 to TRBJ2-7; TRBD1 matches 11 bases. With 5 bases clipped from V and 0 bases from J, the junction kept 3 bases outside the gene matches. The CDR3 length is 15 residues. Germline CDR1 LGHDT, CDR2 YNNKEL (reference sequence). The CDR3 coding sequence is TGTGCCAGCAGCGGTGGGACAGGGGGCTCCTACGAGCAGTACTTC. Its protein product is CASSGGTGGSYEQYF.